One T cell receptor beta chain is described in this entry. Its matching antigen is unknown. The CDR3 consists of 12 residues. Trimming removed 6 bases at V and 4 bases at J, with 8 bases between. Germline V gene sequence: CDR1 MNHEY, CDR2 SVGAGI. The PCR ran on 60 Vbeta and 13 Jbeta primers. Assay used: immunoSEQ multiplex PCR; TCRdb lists only in-frame clones, some missing. The sample has around 150,000 clones; about 75% are singletons. The entry originates in a study of cytomegalovirus exposure and HLA in healthy donors. Overall study results and limits: Associated with cytomegalovirus, according to the listing, were fewer than 200 TCR beta chains. An ancestry cluster, one associated with Asian ancestry, reportedly showed fewer N-insertions than the roughly 670-donor mean in a later analysis.

V gene TRBV6-5 combines with J gene TRBJ2-3; no reliable D call. The TCR comes from a woman between 40 and 55 years old in good health and CMV-seropositive. The sequenced material came from PBMCs. This CDR3 is CASRSNADTQYF. The CDR3 nucleotides read TGTGCCAGCAGGAGTAACGCAGATACGCAGTATTTT.